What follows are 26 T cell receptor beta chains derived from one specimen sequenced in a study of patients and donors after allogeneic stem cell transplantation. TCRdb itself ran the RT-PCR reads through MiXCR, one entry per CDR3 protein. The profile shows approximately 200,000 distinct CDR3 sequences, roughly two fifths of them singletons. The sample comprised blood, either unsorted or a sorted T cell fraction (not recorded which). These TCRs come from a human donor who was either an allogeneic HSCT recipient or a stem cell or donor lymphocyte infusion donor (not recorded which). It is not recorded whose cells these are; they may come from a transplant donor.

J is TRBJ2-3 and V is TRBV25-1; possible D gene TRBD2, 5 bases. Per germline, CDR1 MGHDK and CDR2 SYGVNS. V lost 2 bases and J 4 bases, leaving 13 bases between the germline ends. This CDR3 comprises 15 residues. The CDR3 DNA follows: TGTGCCAGCAGTGAAGAGGGCGGTACACCAGATACGCAGTATTTT. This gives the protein CASSEEGGTPDTQYF.

CDR3 in DNA: TGTGCCAGCAGCGTAGAGACTAGCGGGAGCACAGATACGCAGTATTTT. Translating gives CASSVETSGSTDTQYF. The genes are TRBV9 and TRBJ2-3; 10 nucleotides line up with TRBD2. This CDR3 spans 16 amino acids. Germline lookup yields CDR1 SGDLS and CDR2 YYNGEE. Trimming cost V 0 bases and J 0 bases; bases outside gene matches: 1. Drawing the rest from reference TRBV9 and TRBJ2-3, the complete variable domain is DSGVTQTPKHLITATGQRVTLRCSPRSGDLSVYWYQQSLDQGLQFLIQYYNGEERAKGNILERFSAQQFPDLHSELNLSSLELGDSALYFCASSVETSGSTDTQYFGPGTRLTVL.

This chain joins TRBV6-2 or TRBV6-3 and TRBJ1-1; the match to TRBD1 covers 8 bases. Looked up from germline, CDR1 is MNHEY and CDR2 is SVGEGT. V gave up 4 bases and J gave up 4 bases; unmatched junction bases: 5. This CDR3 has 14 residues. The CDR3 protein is CASSWNDRGTEAFF. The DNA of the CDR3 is TGTGCCAGCAGTTGGAATGACAGGGGCACTGAAGCTTTCTTT.

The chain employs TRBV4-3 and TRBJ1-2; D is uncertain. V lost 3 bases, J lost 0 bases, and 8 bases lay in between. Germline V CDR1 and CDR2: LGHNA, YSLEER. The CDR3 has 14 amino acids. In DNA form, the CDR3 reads TGCGCCAGCAGCCAGGGCAGTACTAACTATGGCTACACCTTC. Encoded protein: CASSQGSTNYGYTF.

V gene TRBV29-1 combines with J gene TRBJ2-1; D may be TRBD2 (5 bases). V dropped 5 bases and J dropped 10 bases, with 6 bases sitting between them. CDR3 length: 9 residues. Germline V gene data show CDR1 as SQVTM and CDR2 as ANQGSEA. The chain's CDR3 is CSVSGEQFF. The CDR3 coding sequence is TGCAGCGTTAGCGGCGAGCAGTTCTTC.

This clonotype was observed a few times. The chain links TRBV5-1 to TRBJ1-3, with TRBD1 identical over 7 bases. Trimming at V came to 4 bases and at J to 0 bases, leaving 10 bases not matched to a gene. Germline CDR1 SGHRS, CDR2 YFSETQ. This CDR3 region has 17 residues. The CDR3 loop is CASSDGTAFLSGNTIYF. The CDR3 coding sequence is TGCGCCAGCAGCGACGGGACAGCCTTTCTCTCTGGAAACACCATATATTTT.

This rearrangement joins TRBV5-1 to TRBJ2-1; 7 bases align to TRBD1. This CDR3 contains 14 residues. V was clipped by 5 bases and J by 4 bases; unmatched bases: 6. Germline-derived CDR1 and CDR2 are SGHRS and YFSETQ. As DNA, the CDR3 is TGCGCCAGCAGTCCGAACAGGGGATACAATGAGCAGTTCTTC. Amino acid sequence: CASSPNRGYNEQFF.

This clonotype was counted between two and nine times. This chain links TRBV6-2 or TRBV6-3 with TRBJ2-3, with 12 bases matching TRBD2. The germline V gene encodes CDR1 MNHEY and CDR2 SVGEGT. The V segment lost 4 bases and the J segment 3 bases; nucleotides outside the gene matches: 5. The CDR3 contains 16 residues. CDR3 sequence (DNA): TGTGCCAGCAGTTGGGAGACTAGCGGGAGAACAGATACGCAGTATTTT. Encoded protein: CASSWETSGRTDTQYF.

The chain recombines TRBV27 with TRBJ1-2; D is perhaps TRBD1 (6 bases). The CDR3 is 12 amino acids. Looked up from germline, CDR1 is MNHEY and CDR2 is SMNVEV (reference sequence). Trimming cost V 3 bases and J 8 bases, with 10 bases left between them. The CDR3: CASSFRGGGYTF. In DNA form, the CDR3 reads TGTGCCAGCAGTTTCAGGGGAGGCGGCTACACCTTC.

This CDR3 is CASSEALEVGEAFF. As DNA, the CDR3 is TGTGCCAGCAGTGAAGCGCTCGAGGTTGGTGAAGCTTTCTTT. This chain joins TRBV6-1 and TRBJ1-1; D is ambiguous. V was pared by 0 bases and J by 7 bases, with 12 bases between. CDR1 and CDR2 from the germline V gene are MNHNS and SASEGT. The CDR3 spans 14 residues.

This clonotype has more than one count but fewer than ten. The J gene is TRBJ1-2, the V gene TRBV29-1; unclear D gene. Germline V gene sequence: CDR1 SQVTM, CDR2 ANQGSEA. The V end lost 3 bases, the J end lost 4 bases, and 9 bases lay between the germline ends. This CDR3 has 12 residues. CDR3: CSVDGGPYGYTF. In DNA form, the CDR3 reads TGCAGCGTTGATGGCGGCCCCTATGGCTACACCTTC.

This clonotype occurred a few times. DNA for the CDR3: TGCAGTGCTTCAAGAGGGGTAGGCTCCTACGAGCAGTACTTC. Protein sequence: CSASRGVGSYEQYF. The chain employs TRBV20-1 and TRBJ2-7, with D possibly being TRBD1 or TRBD2 (5 bases each). The CDR3 is made up of 14 amino acids. V dropped 5 bases and J dropped 0 bases, with 14 bases sitting between them. The germline gives CDR1 DFQATT, CDR2 SNEGSKA (reference sequence).

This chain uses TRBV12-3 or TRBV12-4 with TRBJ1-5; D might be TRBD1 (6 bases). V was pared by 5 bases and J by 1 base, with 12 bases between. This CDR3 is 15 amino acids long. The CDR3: CASSPWGGSNQPQHF. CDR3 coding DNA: TGTGCCAGCAGTCCCTGGGGGGGCAGCAATCAGCCCCAGCATTTT.

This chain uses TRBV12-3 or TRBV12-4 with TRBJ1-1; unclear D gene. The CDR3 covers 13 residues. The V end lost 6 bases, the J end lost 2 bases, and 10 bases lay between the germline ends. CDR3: CASRRTANTEAFF. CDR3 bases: TGTGCCAGCAGGCGGACGGCTAACACTGAAGCTTTCTTT.

CDR3 loop: CASSHNPGLEFNQPQHF. CDR3 coding DNA: TGCGCCAGCAGCCATAACCCGGGACTGGAGTTCAATCAGCCCCAGCATTTT. This rearrangement joins TRBV4-1 to TRBJ1-5; the D gene is possibly TRBD1 (5 bases). The V and J ends lost 3 bases and 3 bases respectively, with 18 bases between them. This CDR3 region has 17 residues. Germline V lookup: CDR1 MGHRA, CDR2 YSYEKL.

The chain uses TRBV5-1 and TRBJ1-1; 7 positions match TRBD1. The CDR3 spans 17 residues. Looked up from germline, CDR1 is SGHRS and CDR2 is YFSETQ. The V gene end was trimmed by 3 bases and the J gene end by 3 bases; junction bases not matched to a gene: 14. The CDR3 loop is CASSSNRGSGLYTEAFF. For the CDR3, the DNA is TGCGCCAGCAGCTCCAACAGGGGATCGGGGCTGTACACTGAAGCTTTCTTT.

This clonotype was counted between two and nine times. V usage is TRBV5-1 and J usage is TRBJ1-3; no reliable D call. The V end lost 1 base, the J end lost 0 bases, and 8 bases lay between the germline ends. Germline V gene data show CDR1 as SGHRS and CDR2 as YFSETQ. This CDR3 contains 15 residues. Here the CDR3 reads CASSLTSLSGNTIYF. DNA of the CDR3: TGCGCCAGCAGCTTGACATCACTCTCTGGAAACACCATATATTTT. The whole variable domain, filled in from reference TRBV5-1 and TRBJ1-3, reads KAGVTQTPRYLIKTRGQQVTLSCSPISGHRSVSWYQQTPGQGLQFLFEYFSETQRNKGNFPGRFSGRQFSNSRSEMNVSTLELGDSALYLCASSLTSLSGNTIYFGEGSWLTVV.

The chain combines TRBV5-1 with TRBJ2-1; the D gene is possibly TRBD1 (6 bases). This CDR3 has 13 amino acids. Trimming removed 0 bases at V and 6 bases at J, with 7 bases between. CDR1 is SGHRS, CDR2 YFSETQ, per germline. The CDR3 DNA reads TGCGCCAGCAGCTTGGTACAGGGCAATGAGCAGTTCTTC. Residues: CASSLVQGNEQFF.

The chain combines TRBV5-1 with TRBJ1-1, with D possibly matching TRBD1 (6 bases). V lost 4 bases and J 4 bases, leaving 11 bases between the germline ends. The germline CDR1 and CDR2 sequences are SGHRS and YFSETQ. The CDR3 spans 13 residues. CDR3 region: CASSLYRATEAFF. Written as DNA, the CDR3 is TGCGCCAGCAGCCTGTACAGGGCCACTGAAGCTTTCTTT. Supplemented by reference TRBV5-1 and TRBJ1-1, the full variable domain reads KAGVTQTPRYLIKTRGQQVTLSCSPISGHRSVSWYQQTPGQGLQFLFEYFSETQRNKGNFPGRFSGRQFSNSRSEMNVSTLELGDSALYLCASSLYRATEAFFGQGTRLTVV.

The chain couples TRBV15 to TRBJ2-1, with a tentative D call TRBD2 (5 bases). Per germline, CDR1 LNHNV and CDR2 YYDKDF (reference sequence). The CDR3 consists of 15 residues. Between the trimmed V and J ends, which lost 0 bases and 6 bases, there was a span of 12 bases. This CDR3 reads CATSRDLGLANEQFF. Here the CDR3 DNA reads TGTGCCACCAGCAGAGATCTTGGACTCGCCAATGAGCAGTTCTTC.

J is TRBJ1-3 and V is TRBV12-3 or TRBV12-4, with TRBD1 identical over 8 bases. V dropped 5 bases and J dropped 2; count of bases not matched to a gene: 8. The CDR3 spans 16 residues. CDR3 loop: CASSTLAGGAGNTIYF. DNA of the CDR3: TGTGCCAGCAGTACCTTGGCAGGGGGCGCTGGAAACACCATATATTTT.

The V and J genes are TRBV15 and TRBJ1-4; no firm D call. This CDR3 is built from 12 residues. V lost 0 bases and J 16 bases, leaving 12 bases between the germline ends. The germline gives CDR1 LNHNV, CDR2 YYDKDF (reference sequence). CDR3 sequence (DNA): TGTGCCACCAGCAGAGATGGCGATATACAGTTTTTT. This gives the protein CATSRDGDIQFF. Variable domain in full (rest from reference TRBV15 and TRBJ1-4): DAMVIQNPRYQVTQFGKPVTLSCSQTLNHNVMYWYQQKSSQAPKLLFHYYDKDFNNEADTPDNFQSRRPNTSFCFLDIRSPGLGDTAMYLCATSRDGDIQFFGSGTQLSVL.

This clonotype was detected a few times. This chain's CDR3 is CASSYSRGKARGMNTEAFF. In DNA, the CDR3 is TGTGCCAGCAGTTACTCGAGGGGGAAAGCCAGGGGCATGAACACTGAAGCTTTCTTT. The chain is built from TRBV6-6 and TRBJ1-1; D might be TRBD1 (6 bases). CDR3 size: 19 residues. Trimming pared 0 bases from V and 0 bases from J, leaving 20 bases between. Germline V lookup: CDR1 MNHNY, CDR2 SVGAGI (reference sequence).

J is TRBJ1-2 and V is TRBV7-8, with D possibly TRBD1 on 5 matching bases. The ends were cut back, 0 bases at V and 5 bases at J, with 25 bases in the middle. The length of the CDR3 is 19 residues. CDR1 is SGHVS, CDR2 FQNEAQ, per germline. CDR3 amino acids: CASSLASGLGGANNYGYTF. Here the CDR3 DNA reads TGTGCCAGCAGCTTAGCGAGCGGGTTAGGAGGGGCTAATAATTATGGCTACACCTTC.

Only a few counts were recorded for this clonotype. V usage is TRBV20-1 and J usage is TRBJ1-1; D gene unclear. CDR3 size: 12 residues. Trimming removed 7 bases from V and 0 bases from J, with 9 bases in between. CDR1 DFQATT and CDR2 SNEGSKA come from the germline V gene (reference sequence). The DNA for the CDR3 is TGCAGTGATGGCCTGTTGAACACTGAAGCTTTCTTT. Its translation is CSDGLLNTEAFF.

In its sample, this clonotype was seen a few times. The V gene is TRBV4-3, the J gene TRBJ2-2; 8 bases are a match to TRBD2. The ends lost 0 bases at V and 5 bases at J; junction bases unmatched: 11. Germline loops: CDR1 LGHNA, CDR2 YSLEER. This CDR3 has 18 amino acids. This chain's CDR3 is CASSQDPPAGVGTGELFF. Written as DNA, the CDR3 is TGCGCCAGCAGCCAAGATCCCCCAGCGGGAGTGGGTACCGGGGAGCTGTTTTTT.